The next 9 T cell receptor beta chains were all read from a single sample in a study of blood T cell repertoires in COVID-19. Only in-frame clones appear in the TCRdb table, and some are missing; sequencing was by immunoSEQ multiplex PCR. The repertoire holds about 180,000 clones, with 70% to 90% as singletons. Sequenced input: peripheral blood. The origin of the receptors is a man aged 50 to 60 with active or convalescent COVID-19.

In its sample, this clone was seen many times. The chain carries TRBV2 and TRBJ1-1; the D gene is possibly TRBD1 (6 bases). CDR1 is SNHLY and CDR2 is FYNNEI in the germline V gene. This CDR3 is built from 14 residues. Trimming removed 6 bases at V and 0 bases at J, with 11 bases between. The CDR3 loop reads CASRADSLNTEAFF. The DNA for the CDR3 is TGTGCCAGCAGGGCGGACAGCTTGAACACTGAAGCTTTCTTT.

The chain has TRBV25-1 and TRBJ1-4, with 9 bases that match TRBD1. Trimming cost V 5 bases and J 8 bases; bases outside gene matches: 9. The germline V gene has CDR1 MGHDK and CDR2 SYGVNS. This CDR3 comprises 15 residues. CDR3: CASSSTGTGSEKLFF. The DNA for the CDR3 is TGTGCCAGCAGTTCAACCGGGACAGGGAGCGAAAAACTGTTTTTT.

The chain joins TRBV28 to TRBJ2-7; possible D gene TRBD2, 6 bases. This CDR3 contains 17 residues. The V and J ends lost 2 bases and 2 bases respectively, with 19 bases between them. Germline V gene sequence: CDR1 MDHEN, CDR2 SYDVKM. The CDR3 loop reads CASSLRLSRGGTYEQYF. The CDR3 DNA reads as TGTGCCAGCAGTTTAAGGCTCTCGCGGGGCGGTACCTACGAGCAGTACTTC.

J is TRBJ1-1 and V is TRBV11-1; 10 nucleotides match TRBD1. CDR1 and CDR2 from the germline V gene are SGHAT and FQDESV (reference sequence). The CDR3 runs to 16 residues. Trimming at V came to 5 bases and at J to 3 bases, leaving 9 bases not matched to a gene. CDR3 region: CASSRREDRGDTEAFF. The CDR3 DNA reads TGTGCCAGCAGCCGAAGAGAGGACAGGGGGGACACTGAAGCTTTCTTT.

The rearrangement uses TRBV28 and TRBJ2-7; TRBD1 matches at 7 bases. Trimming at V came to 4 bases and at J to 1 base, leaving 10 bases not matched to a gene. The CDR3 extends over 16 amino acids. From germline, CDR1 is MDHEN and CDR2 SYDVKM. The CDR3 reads CASSSSGARGSYEQYF. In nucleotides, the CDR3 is TGTGCCAGCAGTTCTTCAGGGGCCAGGGGGTCCTACGAGCAGTACTTC. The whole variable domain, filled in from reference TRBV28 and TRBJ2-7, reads DVKVTQSSRYLVKRTGEKVFLECVQDMDHENMFWYRQDPGLGLRLIYFSYDVKMKEKGDIPEGYSVSREKKERFSLILESASTNQTSMYLCASSSSGARGSYEQYFGPGTRLTVT.

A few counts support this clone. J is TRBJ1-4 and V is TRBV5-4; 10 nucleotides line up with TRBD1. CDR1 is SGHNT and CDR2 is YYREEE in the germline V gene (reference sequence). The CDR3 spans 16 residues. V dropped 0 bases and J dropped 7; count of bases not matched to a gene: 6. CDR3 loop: CASSLASDRGREKLFF. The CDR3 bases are TGTGCCAGCAGCTTGGCTTCTGACAGGGGGCGTGAAAAACTGTTTTTT.

The CDR3 region has the DNA TGTGCCACCAGTGTAGGTAGCGGGAGGGTGGATACGCAGTATTTT. Translating gives CATSVGSGRVDTQYF. This chain connects TRBV24-1 to TRBJ2-3; 11 bases are a match to TRBD2. The CDR3 spans 15 residues. Germline V lookup: CDR1 KGHDR, CDR2 SFDVKD. The J segment lost 6 bases and the V segment lost 5 bases, leaving 6 bases of the junction unmatched.

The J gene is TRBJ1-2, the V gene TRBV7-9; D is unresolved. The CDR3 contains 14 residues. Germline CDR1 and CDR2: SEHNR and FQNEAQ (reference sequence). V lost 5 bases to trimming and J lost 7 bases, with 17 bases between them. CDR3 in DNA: TGTGCCAGCAGCCCCCTCTCGGGGTTATTTGGCTACACCTTC. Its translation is CASSPLSGLFGYTF.

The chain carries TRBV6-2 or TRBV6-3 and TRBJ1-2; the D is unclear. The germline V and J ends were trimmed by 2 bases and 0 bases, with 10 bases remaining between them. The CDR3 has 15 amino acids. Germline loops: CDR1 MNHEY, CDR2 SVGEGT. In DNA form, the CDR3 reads TGTGCCAGCAGTTACGGGCCGATGACTAACTATGGCTACACCTTC. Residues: CASSYGPMTNYGYTF.